This TCR beta chain is from a study of T cell repertoires in cytomegalovirus infection. TCRdb reprocessed the reads with MiXCR, giving one entry per CDR3 protein. The sample carries hundreds of thousands of distinct CDR3 sequences, roughly 30% recorded once. A word on this clonotype: The antigen is not known. A read error may explain this, as a much larger clone is one base away.

This specimen was cultured CD8+ T cells from PBMCs, taken from culture after CMV antigen stimulation. The sequence came from a human donor in good health (CMV status not recorded). Some clones in this sample may be carry-over from other donors' samples.

The CDR3 nucleotides are TGTGCTAACAGCCCGACTAGCGGGGGGGCCGCCGGGGAGCTGTTTTTT. The encoded protein is CANSPTSGGAAGELFF. The genes are TRBV7-7 and TRBJ2-2; TRBD2 aligns across 14 bases. Germline V gene data show CDR1 as SSHAT and CDR2 as FNYEAQ (reference sequence). The CDR3 runs 16 residues.